Described below is a single TCR beta chain sequence and its context. Its specificity is unknown. These data originate in a study of OX40 agonist ivuxolimab in advanced cancers. As for the study in general: Of mixed ages from 23 to 79 and averaging about 60 years, the group was 65% to 85% male. Participants could have had prior anti-PD-1, anti-PD-L1 or anti-CTLA-4 therapy, and less than 45% had some. The study, taken as a whole, reports: The work left the antigen specificity of expanded peripheral T cells undetermined.

Libraries were prepared by immunoSEQ multiplex PCR; TCRdb keeps only in-frame clonotypes and omits some of them. The sample has 60,000 to 75,000 clones, around 90% seen once. Trimming took off 6 bases at V and 2 bases at J, with 10 bases between the two ends. Germline V gives CDR1 GTSNPN, CDR2 SVGIG (reference sequence). This CDR3 is 12 amino acids long. This material consisted of CD4+ or CD8+ T cells sorted from blood, taken in a trial of the OX40 agonist ivuxolimab. The TCR was taken from an adult with an advanced solid tumor such as melanoma, head and neck, liver or kidney cancer. This chain connects TRBV30 to TRBJ1-2, with D tentatively TRBD1 (5 bases). The CDR3 sequence: CACREGNYGYTF. The CDR3 bases are TGTGCCTGCAGGGAGGGGAACTATGGCTACACCTTC.